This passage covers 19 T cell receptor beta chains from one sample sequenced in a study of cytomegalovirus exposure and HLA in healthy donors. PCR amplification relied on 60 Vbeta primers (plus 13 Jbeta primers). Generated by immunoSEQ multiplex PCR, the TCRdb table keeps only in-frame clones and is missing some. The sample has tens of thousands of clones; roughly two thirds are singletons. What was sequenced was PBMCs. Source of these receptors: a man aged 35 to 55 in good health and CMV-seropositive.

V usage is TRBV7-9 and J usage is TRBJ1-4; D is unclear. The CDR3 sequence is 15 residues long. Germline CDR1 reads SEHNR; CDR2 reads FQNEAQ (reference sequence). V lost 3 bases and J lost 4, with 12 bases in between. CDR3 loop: CASSFDNLGNEKLFF. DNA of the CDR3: TGTGCCAGCAGCTTCGACAATCTTGGTAATGAAAAACTGTTTTTT.

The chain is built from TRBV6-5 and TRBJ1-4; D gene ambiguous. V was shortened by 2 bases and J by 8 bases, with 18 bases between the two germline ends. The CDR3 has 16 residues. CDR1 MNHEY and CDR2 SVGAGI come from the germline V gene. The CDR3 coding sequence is TGTGCCAGCAGTTACGGGCACACGACATCTCGGGAAAAACTGTTTTTT. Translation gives CASSYGHTTSREKLFF.

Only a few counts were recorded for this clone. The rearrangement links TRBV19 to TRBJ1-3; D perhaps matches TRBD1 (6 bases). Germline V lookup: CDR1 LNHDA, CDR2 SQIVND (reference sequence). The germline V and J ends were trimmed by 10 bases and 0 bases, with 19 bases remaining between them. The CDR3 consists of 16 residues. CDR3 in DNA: TGTGCCACGGGATTAGACAGGAGGACCTCTGGAAACACCATATATTTT. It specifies CATGLDRRTSGNTIYF.

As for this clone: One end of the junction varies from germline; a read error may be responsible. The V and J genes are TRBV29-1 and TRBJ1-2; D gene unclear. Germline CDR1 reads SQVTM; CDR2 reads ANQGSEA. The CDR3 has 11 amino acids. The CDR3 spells CSVEDLPANPF. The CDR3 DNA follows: TGCAGCGTTGAAGATCTGCCAGCGAACCCCTTC.

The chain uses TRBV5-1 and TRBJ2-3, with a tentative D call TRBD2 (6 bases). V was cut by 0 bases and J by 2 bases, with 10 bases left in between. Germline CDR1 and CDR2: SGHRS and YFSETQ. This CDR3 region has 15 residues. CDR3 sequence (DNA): TGCGCCAGCAGCTTGGTGGGACTTTACACAGATACGCAGTATTTT. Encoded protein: CASSLVGLYTDTQYF. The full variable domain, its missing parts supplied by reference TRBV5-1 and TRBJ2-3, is KAGVTQTPRYLIKTRGQQVTLSCSPISGHRSVSWYQQTPGQGLQFLFEYFSETQRNKGNFPGRFSGRQFSNSRSEMNVSTLELGDSALYLCASSLVGLYTDTQYFGPGTRLTVL.

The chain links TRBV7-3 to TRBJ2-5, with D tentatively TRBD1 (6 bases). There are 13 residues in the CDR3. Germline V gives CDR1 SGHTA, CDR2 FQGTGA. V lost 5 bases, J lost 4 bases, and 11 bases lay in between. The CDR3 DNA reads TGTGCCAGCAGCACAGGGTACAGAGAGACCCAGTACTTC. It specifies CASSTGYRETQYF.

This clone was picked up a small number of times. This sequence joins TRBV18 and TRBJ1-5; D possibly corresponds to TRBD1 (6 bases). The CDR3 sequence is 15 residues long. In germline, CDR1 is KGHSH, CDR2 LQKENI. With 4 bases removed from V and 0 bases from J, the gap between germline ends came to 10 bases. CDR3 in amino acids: CASSQTDSSNQPQHF. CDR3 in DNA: TGTGCCAGCTCACAAACGGACAGTAGCAATCAGCCCCAGCATTTT.

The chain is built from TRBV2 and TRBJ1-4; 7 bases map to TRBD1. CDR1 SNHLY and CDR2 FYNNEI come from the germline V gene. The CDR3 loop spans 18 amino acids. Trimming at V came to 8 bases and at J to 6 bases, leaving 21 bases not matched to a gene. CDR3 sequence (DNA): TGTGCCAGCCGCAGATCTCTGGGGGGCAGGGGGTCGGATGAAAAACTGTTTTTT. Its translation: CASRRSLGGRGSDEKLFF. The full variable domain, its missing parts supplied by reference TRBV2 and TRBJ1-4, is EPEVTQTPSHQVTQMGQEVILRCVPISNHLYFYWYRQILGQKVEFLVSFYNNEISEKSEIFDDQFSVERPDGSNFTLKIRSTKLEDSAMYFCASRRSLGGRGSDEKLFFGSGTQLSVL.

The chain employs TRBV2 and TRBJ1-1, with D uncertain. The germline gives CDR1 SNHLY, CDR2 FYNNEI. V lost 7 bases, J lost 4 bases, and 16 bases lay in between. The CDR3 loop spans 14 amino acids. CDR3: CASKGSAGSTEAFF. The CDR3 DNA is TGTGCCAGCAAAGGATCGGCGGGAAGCACTGAAGCTTTCTTT.

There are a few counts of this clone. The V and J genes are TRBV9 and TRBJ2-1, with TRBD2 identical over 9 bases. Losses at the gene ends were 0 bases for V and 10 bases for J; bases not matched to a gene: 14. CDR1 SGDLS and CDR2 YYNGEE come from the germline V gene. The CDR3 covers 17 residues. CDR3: CASSVVAGGRLMGEQFF. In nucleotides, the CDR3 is TGTGCCAGCAGCGTAGTGGCGGGGGGGCGATTGATGGGAGAGCAGTTCTTC. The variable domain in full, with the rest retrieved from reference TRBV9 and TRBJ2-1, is DSGVTQTPKHLITATGQRVTLRCSPRSGDLSVYWYQQSLDQGLQFLIQYYNGEERAKGNILERFSAQQFPDLHSELNLSSLELGDSALYFCASSVVAGGRLMGEQFFGPGTRLTVL.

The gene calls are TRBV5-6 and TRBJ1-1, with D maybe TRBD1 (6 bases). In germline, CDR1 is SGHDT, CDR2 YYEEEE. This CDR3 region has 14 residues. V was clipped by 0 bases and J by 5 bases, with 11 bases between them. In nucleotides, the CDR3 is TGTGCCAGCAGCTTGGGGCCAGGGGTGACTGAAGCTTTCTTT. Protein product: CASSLGPGVTEAFF.

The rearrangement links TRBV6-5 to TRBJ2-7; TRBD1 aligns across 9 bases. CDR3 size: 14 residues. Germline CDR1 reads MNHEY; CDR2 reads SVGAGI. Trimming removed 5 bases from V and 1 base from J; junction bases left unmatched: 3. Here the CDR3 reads CASSPGTGSYEQYF. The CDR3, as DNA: TGTGCCAGCAGTCCCGGGACAGGGTCCTACGAGCAGTACTTC.

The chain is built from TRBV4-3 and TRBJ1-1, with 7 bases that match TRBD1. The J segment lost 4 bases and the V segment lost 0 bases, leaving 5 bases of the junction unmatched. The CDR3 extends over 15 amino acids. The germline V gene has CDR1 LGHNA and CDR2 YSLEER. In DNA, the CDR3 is TGCGCCAGCAGCCAAGAAGGGGGCAGGTTCACTGAAGCTTTCTTT. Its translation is CASSQEGGRFTEAFF.

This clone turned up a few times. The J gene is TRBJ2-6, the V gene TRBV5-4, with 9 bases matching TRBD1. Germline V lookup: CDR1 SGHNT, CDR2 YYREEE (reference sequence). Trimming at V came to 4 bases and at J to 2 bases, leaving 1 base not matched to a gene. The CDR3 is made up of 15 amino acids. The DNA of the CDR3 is TGTGCCAGCAGCAGACAGGGGGCTGGGGCCAACGTCCTGACTTTC. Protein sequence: CASSRQGAGANVLTF.

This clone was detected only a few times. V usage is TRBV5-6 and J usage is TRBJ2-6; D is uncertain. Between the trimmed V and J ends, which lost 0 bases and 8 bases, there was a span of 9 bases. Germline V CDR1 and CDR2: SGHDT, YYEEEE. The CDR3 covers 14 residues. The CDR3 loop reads CASSLGPLTNVLTF. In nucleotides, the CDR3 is TGTGCCAGCAGCTTGGGCCCTCTAACCAACGTCCTGACTTTC.

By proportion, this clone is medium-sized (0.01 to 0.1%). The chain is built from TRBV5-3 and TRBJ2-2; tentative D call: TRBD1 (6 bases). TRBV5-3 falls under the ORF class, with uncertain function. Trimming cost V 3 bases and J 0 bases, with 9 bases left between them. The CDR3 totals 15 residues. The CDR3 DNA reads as TGTGCCAGAAGCTCGGACAGTTCGAACACCGGGGAGCTGTTTTTT. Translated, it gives CARSSDSSNTGELFF.

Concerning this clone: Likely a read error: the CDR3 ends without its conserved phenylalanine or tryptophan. The CDR3 spells CASGERATTYEQYL. DNA for the CDR3: TGTGCCAGCGGGGAGAGGGCCACCACATACGAGCAGTACCTC. The J gene is TRBJ2-7, the V gene TRBV6-5, with D possibly matching TRBD2 (5 bases). Trimming took off 8 bases at V and 4 bases at J, with 18 bases between the two ends. Germline CDR1 is MNHEY and CDR2 is SVGAGI. The CDR3 is 14 amino acids.

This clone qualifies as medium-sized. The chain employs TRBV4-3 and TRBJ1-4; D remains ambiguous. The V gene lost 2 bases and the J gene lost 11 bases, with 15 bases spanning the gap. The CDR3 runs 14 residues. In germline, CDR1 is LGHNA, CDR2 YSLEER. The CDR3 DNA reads TGCGCCAGCAGCCAACAGTATGACACGGCGAAACTGTTTTTT. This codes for CASSQQYDTAKLFF.

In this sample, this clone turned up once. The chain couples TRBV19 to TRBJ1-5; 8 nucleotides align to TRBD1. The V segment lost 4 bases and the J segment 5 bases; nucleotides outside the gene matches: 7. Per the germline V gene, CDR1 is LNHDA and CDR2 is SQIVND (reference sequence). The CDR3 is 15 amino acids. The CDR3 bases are TGTGCCAGTAGTACCAGGGGGCTCGGGGATCAGCCCCAGCATTTT. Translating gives CASSTRGLGDQPQHF.